The 10 T cell receptor beta chains below come from one sample, sequenced in a study of T cells in Graves' hyperthyroidism and ophthalmopathy. Amplification of TCR beta CDR3 regions used RNA as the template. HTBI primers were the set used in a first-round RT-PCR of the TCR CDR3. MiXCR, applied by TCRdb to the multiplex PCR reads, yields one record per CDR3 protein. This sample has 300,000 to 450,000 distinct CDR3 sequences; 15% to 19% occur once, and the top ten carry 25% to 35%. Source material: blood. The receptors shown here come from a woman between 18 and 29 years old with Graves' hyperthyroidism that later progressed to Graves' ophthalmopathy.

This clonotype was counted a few times. The genes are TRBV7-3 and TRBJ2-2; TRBD2 matches 9 bases. The CDR3 extends over 17 amino acids. Germline CDR1 reads SGHTA; CDR2 reads FQGTGA. V shed 1 base, J shed 4 bases, and the junction held 7 bases outside the gene matches. The chain's CDR3 is CASSLKAGGLSTGELFF. CDR3 nucleotides: TGTGCCAGCAGCTTAAAGGCGGGGGGGCTTAGCACCGGGGAGCTGTTTTTT.

The chain couples TRBV19 to TRBJ2-1, with a weak D call TRBD2 (6 bases). Looked up from germline, CDR1 is LNHDA and CDR2 is SQIVND (reference sequence). The CDR3 covers 15 residues. Trimming left V 4 bases short and J 2 bases short, with 12 bases between. The CDR3 region has the DNA TGTGCCAGTAGTACCGGGACTGAGCCCTACAATGAGCAGTTCTTC. Translation gives CASSTGTEPYNEQFF.

This clonotype was detected only a few times. V and J are TRBV3-1 and TRBJ2-6, with no clear D. Looked up from germline, CDR1 is LGHDT and CDR2 is YNNKEL (reference sequence). The CDR3 loop spans 15 amino acids. V was shortened by 0 bases and J by 4 bases, with 7 bases between the two germline ends. The chain's CDR3 is CASSQDGSGANVLTF. The CDR3 DNA reads TGTGCCAGCAGCCAAGATGGGTCCGGGGCCAACGTCCTGACTTTC. The variable domain in full, with the rest retrieved from reference TRBV3-1 and TRBJ2-6, is DTAVSQTPKYLVTQMGNDKSIKCEQNLGHDTMYWYKQDSKKFLKIMFSYNNKELIINETVPNRFSPKSPDKAHLNLHINSLELGDSAVYFCASSQDGSGANVLTFGAGSRLTVL.

The V and J genes are TRBV3-1 and TRBJ2-5, with TRBD2 as a possible D gene (6 bases). This CDR3 contains 16 residues. The germline V gene has CDR1 LGHDT and CDR2 YNNKEL (reference sequence). Trimming took 0 bases from V and 9 from J, leaving 20 bases between them. The DNA for the CDR3 is TGTGCCAGCAGCCAAGACTGGACTACCGCAAGAAAATCCCAGTACTTC. This translates into CASSQDWTTARKSQYF.

This clonotype was seen a few times. The chain has TRBV27 and TRBJ2-7; 10 bases align to TRBD2. CDR1 MNHEY and CDR2 SMNVEV come from the germline V gene (reference sequence). V shed 4 bases, J shed 6 bases, and the junction held 12 bases outside the gene matches. This CDR3 region has 16 residues. The CDR3 here is CASSSTSGVPLGEQYF. The CDR3, as DNA: TGTGCCAGCAGTTCTACTAGCGGGGTCCCCTTGGGCGAGCAGTACTTC.

In its sample, this clonotype was seen many times. The J gene is TRBJ2-5, the V gene TRBV12-3 or TRBV12-4; no clear D. The CDR3 covers 16 residues. With 2 bases removed from V and 3 bases from J, the gap between germline ends came to 16 bases. CDR3 loop: CASSLQTRDPKETQYF. Written as DNA, the CDR3 is TGTGCCAGCAGTTTACAAACGCGAGACCCTAAAGAGACCCAGTACTTC.

This clonotype was seen ten or more times. This rearrangement joins TRBV12-3 or TRBV12-4 to TRBJ2-1; 15 nucleotides agree with TRBD2. CDR3 length: 18 amino acids. The V gene end was trimmed by 6 bases and the J gene end by 2 bases; junction bases not matched to a gene: 8. CDR3 sequence (DNA): TGTGCCAGCAGCCTTGGACTAGCGGGAGGGCCCCCCTACAATGAGCAGTTCTTC. Its protein is CASSLGLAGGPPYNEQFF.

The chain uses TRBV5-5 and TRBJ2-6; a weak D match, TRBD1 (6 bases). This CDR3 contains 15 residues. Germline V gives CDR1 SGHKS, CDR2 YYEKEE (reference sequence). The V and J ends lost 3 bases and 2 bases respectively, with 9 bases between them. CDR3 sequence reads: CASSWTVTGANVLTF. In nucleotides, the CDR3 is TGTGCCAGCAGCTGGACAGTAACTGGGGCCAACGTCCTGACTTTC.

This clonotype was found many times. The chain is built from TRBV18 and TRBJ2-3; a weak D match, TRBD1 (5 bases). CDR1 and CDR2 (germline): KGHSH, LQKENI. This CDR3 spans 13 amino acids. The V end was cut by 3 bases, the J end by 6 bases, with 10 bases between. The CDR3 region has the DNA TGTGCCAGCTCACCTAGGGGTCCGGATACGCAGTATTTT. It yields the protein CASSPRGPDTQYF.

For the CDR3, the DNA is TGTGCCAGCAGCCAAGATGAGGGGGCCTACTATGGCTACACCTTC. Protein sequence: CASSQDEGAYYGYTF. V and J are TRBV3-1 and TRBJ1-2, with 7 positions matching TRBD1. Germline V gives CDR1 LGHDT, CDR2 YNNKEL (reference sequence). CDR3 length: 15 residues. V was clipped by 0 bases and J by 3 bases; unmatched bases: 4.